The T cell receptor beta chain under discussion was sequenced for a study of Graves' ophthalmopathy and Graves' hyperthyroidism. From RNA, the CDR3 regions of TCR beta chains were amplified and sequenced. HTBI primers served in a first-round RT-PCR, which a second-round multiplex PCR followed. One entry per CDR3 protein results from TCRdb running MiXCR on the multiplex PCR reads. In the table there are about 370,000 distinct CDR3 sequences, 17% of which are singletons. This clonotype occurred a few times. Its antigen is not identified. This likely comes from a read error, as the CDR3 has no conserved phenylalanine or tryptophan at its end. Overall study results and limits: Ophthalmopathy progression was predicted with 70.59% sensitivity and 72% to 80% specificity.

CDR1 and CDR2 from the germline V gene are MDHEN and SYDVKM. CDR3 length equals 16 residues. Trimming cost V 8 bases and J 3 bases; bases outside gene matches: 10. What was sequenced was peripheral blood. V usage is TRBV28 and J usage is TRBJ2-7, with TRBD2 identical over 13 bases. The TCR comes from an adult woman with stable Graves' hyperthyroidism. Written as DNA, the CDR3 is TGTGCCAGCGCCGCAGGAGGACTAGCGGGAGTCTACGAGCAGTACCTC. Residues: CASAAGGLAGVYEQYL.